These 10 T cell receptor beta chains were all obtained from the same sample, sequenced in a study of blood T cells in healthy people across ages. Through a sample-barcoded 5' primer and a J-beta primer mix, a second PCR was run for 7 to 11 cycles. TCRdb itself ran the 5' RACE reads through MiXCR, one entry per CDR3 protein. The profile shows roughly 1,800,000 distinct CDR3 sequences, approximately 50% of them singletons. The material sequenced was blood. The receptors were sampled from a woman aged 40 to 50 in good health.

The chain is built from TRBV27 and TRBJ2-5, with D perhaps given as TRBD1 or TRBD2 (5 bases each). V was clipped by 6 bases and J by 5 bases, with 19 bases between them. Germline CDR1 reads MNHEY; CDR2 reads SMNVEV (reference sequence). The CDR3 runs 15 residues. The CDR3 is CASRSGTGQRETQYF. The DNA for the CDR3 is TGTGCCAGCAGATCCGGGACGGGTCAAAGGGAGACCCAGTACTTC.

CDR3 amino acids: CATSPRQGYEQYF. DNA for the CDR3: TGTGCCACCAGCCCCCGACAGGGCTACGAGCAGTACTTC. The rearrangement joins TRBV15 to TRBJ2-7, with TRBD1 matching over 7 bases. The V gene end was trimmed by 5 bases and the J gene end by 3 bases; junction bases not matched to a gene: 4. The CDR3 consists of 13 residues. Germline CDR1 LNHNV, CDR2 YYDKDF (reference sequence).

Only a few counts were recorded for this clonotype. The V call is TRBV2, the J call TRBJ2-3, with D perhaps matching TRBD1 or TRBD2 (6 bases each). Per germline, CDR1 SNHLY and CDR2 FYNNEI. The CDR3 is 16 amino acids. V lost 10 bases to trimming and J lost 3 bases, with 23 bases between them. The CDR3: CAIPGVGRGGTDTQYF. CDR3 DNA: TGTGCCATCCCAGGCGTAGGCAGGGGAGGAACAGATACGCAGTATTTT.

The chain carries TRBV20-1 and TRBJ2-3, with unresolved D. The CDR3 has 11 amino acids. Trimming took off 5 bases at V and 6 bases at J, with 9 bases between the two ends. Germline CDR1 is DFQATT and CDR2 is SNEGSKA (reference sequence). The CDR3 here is CSAAAWDTQYF. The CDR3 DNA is TGCAGTGCTGCCGCGTGGGATACGCAGTATTTT.

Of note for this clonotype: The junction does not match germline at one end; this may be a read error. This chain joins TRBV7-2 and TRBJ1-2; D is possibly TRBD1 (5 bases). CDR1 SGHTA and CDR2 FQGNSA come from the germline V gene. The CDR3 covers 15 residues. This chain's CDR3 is CASSIVGGFNYDYTF. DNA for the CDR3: TGTGCCAGCAGCATAGTGGGGGGGTTTAACTATGACTACACCTTC.

Here the CDR3 reads CASSLGDDNYGYTF. In nucleotides, the CDR3 is TGCGCCAGCAGCTTGGGGGACGATAACTATGGCTACACCTTC. The V and J genes are TRBV5-1 and TRBJ1-2; D perhaps matches TRBD1 (5 bases). This CDR3 is built from 14 residues. Germline CDR1 SGHRS, CDR2 YFSETQ. V lost 0 bases to trimming and J lost 1 base, with 7 bases between them.

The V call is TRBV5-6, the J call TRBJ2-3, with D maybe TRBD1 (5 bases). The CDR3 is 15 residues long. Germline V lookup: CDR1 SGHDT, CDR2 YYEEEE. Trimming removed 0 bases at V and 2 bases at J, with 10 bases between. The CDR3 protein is CASSLETGATDTQYF. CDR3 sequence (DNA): TGTGCCAGCAGCTTGGAAACTGGGGCCACAGATACGCAGTATTTT. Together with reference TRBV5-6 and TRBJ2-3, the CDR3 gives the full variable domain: DAGVTQSPTHLIKTRGQQVTLRCSPKSGHDTVSWYQQALGQGPQFIFQYYEEEERQRGNFPDRFSGHQFPNYSSELNVNALLLGDSALYLCASSLETGATDTQYFGPGTRLTVL.

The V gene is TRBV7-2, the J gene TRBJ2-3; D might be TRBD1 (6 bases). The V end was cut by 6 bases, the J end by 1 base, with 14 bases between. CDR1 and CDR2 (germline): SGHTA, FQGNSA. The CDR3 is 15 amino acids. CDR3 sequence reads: CASSLSRGRTDTQYF. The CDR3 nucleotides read TGTGCCAGCAGTTTAAGCAGGGGACGCACAGATACGCAGTATTTT.

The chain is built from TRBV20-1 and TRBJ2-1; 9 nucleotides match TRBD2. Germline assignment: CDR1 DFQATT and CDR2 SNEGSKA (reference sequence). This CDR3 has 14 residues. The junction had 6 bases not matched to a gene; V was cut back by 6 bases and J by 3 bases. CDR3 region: CSASLAGLYNEQFF. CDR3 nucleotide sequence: TGCAGTGCGAGTCTAGCGGGGCTCTACAATGAGCAGTTCTTC.

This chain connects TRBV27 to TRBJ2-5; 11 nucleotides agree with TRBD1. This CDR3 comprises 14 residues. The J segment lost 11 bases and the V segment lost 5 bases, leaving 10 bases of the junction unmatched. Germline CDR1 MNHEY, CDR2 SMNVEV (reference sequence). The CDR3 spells CASSRTGGWNEQYF. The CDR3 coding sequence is TGTGCCAGCAGTAGGACAGGGGGCTGGAATGAGCAGTACTTC.